These 8 T cell receptor beta chains were all obtained from the same sample, sequenced in a study of Ad26.COV2.S vaccination and SARS-CoV-2 variants. Here immunoSEQ multiplex PCR was the method, and the copy in TCRdb shows in-frame clones only, minus some. The sample includes about 350,000 clones, approximately 86% of them seen just once. Specified treatment: roughly 20 received Ad26.COV2.S at low or high dose, single or two shots; 5 received placebo; per-sample allocation not given. Day 63 after the first vaccine or placebo injection was the time point for sampling. Here the sequenced sample was peripheral blood, taken in a trial of Ad26.COV2.S vaccine versus placebo. The receptors stem from a person aged 18-65 years who received the Ad26.COV2.S COVID-19 vaccine or a placebo.

This chain connects TRBV29-1 to TRBJ2-3; D uncertain. This CDR3 has 13 residues. Germline V gene lookup returns CDR1 SQVTM and CDR2 ANQGSEA. V shed 4 bases and J shed 0 bases, with 8 bases lying between them. The CDR3 nucleotides read TGCAGCGTTGCGTCGCAGAGCACAGATACGCAGTATTTT. Its protein product is CSVASQSTDTQYF.

The chain couples TRBV27 to TRBJ1-4; D is unclear. Trimming removed 2 bases from V and 10 bases from J, with 14 bases in between. Germline V gene data show CDR1 as MNHEY and CDR2 as SMNVEV (reference sequence). The CDR3 is 14 residues long. The DNA of the CDR3 is TGTGCCAGCAGTTTAAGTTTGGCCGGCGGAAAACTGTTTTTT. Translated, it gives CASSLSLAGGKLFF.

The chain is built from TRBV4-3 and TRBJ2-7, with a possible D match to TRBD1 (5 bases). Germline V gives CDR1 LGHNA, CDR2 YSLEER. The CDR3 length is 16 residues. V was pared by 1 base and J by 2 bases, with 15 bases between. In nucleotides, the CDR3 is TGCGCCAGCAGCCAAGGGGGTTGGACAACAACCTACGAGCAGTACTTC. Its translation is CASSQGGWTTTYEQYF.

V usage is TRBV4-3 and J usage is TRBJ1-1; no clear D. Germline loops: CDR1 LGHNA, CDR2 YSLEER. This CDR3 is built from 13 residues. Trimming pared 0 bases from V and 5 bases from J, leaving 7 bases between. The CDR3 bases are TGCGCCAGCAGCCAAGAAAGTGTTACTGAAGCTTTCTTT. Its translation: CASSQESVTEAFF.

The rearrangement uses TRBV5-5 and TRBJ2-5; 7 bases match TRBD1. The CDR3 is 16 residues long. Trimming cost V 4 bases and J 5 bases; bases outside gene matches: 14. Germline V gives CDR1 SGHKS, CDR2 YYEKEE (reference sequence). CDR3 bases: TGTGCCAGCAGCATCGACTCGACAGGGATGGAGGAGACCCAGTACTTC. Its translation: CASSIDSTGMEETQYF.

The rearrangement links TRBV7-2 to TRBJ1-1; D unresolved. The germline V and J ends were trimmed by 0 bases and 4 bases, with 9 bases remaining between them. Germline lookup yields CDR1 SGHTA and CDR2 FQGNSA. The CDR3 runs to 14 residues. The DNA for the CDR3 is TGTGCCAGCAGCTTAGCGGGAGTCACCACTGAAGCTTTCTTT. Its protein product is CASSLAGVTTEAFF. Supplemented by reference TRBV7-2 and TRBJ1-1, the full variable domain reads GAGVSQSPSNKVTEKGKDVELRCDPISGHTALYWYRQSLGQGLEFLIYFQGNSAPDKSGLPSDRFSAERTGGSVSTLTIQRTQQEDSAVYLCASSLAGVTTEAFFGQGTRLTVV.

This clone was detected many times. The V and J genes are TRBV2 and TRBJ1-5; D uncertain. This CDR3 spans 14 amino acids. Trimming left V 1 base short and J 8 bases short, with 12 bases between. The germline V gene has CDR1 SNHLY and CDR2 FYNNEI. CDR3: CASSEGAGIEPQHF. CDR3 sequence (DNA): TGTGCCAGCAGTGAAGGCGCGGGAATCGAGCCCCAGCATTTT.

The V and J genes are TRBV4-2 and TRBJ2-2, with 9 bases identical to TRBD1. J was trimmed by 2 bases and V by 1 base; bases with no gene match: 5. The CDR3 sequence is 17 residues long. CDR1 and CDR2 from the germline V gene are LGHNA and YNFKEQ. The CDR3 protein is CASSQVNRGLNTGELFF. CDR3 in DNA: TGTGCCAGCAGCCAAGTCAACAGGGGGCTTAACACCGGGGAGCTGTTTTTT.